This T cell receptor beta chain was found in a study of T cell repertoires in cytomegalovirus infection (dated by TCRdb to between 2018 and 2021). Background for the entire study: Alongside well-studied HLA-B-restricted epitopes, the peptide stimulations were aimed at recently identified HLA-C-restricted CMV epitopes, whose presentation resists viral immunomodulation. Because public TCR beta signatures pointed to carriage of CMV infection together with the matching HLA type, the HLA type of each donor mattered for the analysis. On the study overall, not on this receptor specifically: In the ex vivo response, HLA-C-restricted CMV-specific TCR beta clonotypes were dominant, and in two of eight donors the single most frequent clonotype came from this HLA-C-restricted group. In both this cohort and an independent cohort of a few hundred donors, the cumulative frequency of public TCR beta family members distinguished carriers of CMV infection plus the relevant HLA type.

As to this clonotype: Its antigen remains unidentified. No much larger clone exists at a distance of one base, and base qualities are not known.

CDR1 and CDR2 are read off the germline V gene (reference sequence) as LNHNV and YYDKDF. V trim: 8 bases; J trim: 1 base; unmatched bases: 6. Spanning cysteine to phenylalanine, the CDR3 consists of 15 amino acids. Only the CDR3 DNA stays, 45 bases, in frame from base 1. Sequencing relied on an Illumina HiSeq 1500. TCRdb took the public reads, trimmed them with fastp at Q25, ran MiXCR for clone calling and kept in-frame beta chains. One record per CDR3 amino acid sequence lists the most common genes and DNA. The table for this sample lists about 920,000 distinct CDR3 sequences; approximately 31% of them were counted only once. The top ten constitute over 10% of the sample. The treatment or condition label here, explained by the study, means: in vitro stimulation with specific CMV peptide epitopes to enrich CMV-specific T cells.

The TCR comes from a human donor in good health (CMV status not recorded). Some clones in this sample may be carry-over from other donors' samples. The specimen was cultured CD8+ T cells from PBMCs, collected from culture after CMV antigen stimulation. The chain joins TRBV15 to TRBJ2-5; TRBD2 agrees with 11 junctional bases. The CDR3 protein is CATGSGTSGQETQYF. The base sequence is TGTGCCACCGGTTCCGGGACTAGCGGCCAAGAGACCCAGTACTTC. Full variable domain (CDR3 extended with the reference TRBV15 and TRBJ2-5 proteins): DAMVIQNPRYQVTQFGKPVTLSCSQTLNHNVMYWYQQKSSQAPKLLFHYYDKDFNNEADTPDNFQSRRPNTSFCFLDIRSPGLGDTAMYLCATGSGTSGQETQYFGPGTRLLVL.